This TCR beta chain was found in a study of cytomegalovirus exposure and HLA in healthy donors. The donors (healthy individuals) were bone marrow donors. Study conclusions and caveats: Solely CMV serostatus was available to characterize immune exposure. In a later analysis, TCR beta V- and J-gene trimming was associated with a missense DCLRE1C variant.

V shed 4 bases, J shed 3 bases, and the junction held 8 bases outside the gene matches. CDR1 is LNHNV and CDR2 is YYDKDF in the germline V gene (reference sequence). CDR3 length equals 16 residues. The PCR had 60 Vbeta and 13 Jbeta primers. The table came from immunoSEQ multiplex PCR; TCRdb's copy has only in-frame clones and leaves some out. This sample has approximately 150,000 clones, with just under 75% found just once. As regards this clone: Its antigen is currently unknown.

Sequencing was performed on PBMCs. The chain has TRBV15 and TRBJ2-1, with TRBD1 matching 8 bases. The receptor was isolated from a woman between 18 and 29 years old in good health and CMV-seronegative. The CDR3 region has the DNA TGTGCCACCAGCAAGGAGACCGGGACAGGCTACAATGAGCAGTTCTTC. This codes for CATSKETGTGYNEQFF.